Presented here are 14 T cell receptor beta chains from one specimen sequenced in a study of blood T cells in healthy people across ages. With a J-beta primer mix and a sample-barcoded 5' primer, a second PCR ran about 6 to 11 cycles. MiXCR was run by TCRdb on the 5' RACE reads, yielding one entry per CDR3 protein. This table holds about 1.1 million distinct CDR3 sequences, 35% to 40% found once. The sequenced sample consisted of blood. All receptors derive from a man aged 18 to 35 in good health.

This clonotype was observed a few times. The chain's CDR3 is CASSRTGANGNIQYF. The CDR3 coding sequence is TGTGCCAGCAGCCGGACAGGGGCCAATGGGAACATTCAGTACTTC. This chain links TRBV5-5 with TRBJ2-4; 9 bases are a match to TRBD1. The germline V gene encodes CDR1 SGHKS and CDR2 YYEKEE (reference sequence). The CDR3 loop spans 15 amino acids. The trim removed 4 bases at V and 7 bases at J, leaving 9 bases unmatched.

This clonotype was found a few times. The genes are TRBV6-1 and TRBJ1-5; 7 positions match TRBD1. The germline CDR1 and CDR2 sequences are MNHNS and SASEGT. The CDR3 sequence is 15 residues long. J was trimmed by 3 bases and V by 1 base; bases with no gene match: 3. CDR3 amino acids: CASSEGTGHNQPQHF. For the CDR3, the DNA is TGTGCCAGCAGTGAAGGGACAGGCCACAATCAGCCCCAGCATTTT.

This clonotype has more than one count but fewer than ten. This chain connects TRBV4-2 to TRBJ2-5, with TRBD2 matching 9 bases. V lost 0 bases, J lost 11 bases, and 16 bases stayed unmatched. This CDR3 has 17 residues. The germline V gene encodes CDR1 LGHNA and CDR2 YNFKEQ. The CDR3 spells CASSQDPQAGGINEQYF. As DNA, the CDR3 is TGTGCCAGCAGCCAAGATCCCCAAGCGGGGGGCATCAATGAGCAGTACTTC.

On this clonotype itself: A read error may produce the germline difference seen at one junction end. The chain links TRBV4-1 to TRBJ2-1; tentatively, D is TRBD2 (5 bases). Germline values: CDR1 MGHRA, CDR2 YSYEKL. The length of the CDR3 is 18 residues. The CDR3, as DNA: TGCGCCAGCAGCCAAGAGGTTTGGGAGAAAACCCCCTACAGTGAGCAGTTCTTC. It is translated as CASSQEVWEKTPYSEQFF.

The gene calls are TRBV20-1 and TRBJ1-2; D is undetermined. This CDR3 is 15 amino acids long. Germline lookup yields CDR1 DFQATT and CDR2 SNEGSKA (reference sequence). Trimming cost V 0 bases and J 0 bases, with 11 bases left between them. For the CDR3, the DNA is TGCAGTGCTAGAGATTCGGGCTTAGCTAACTATGGCTACACCTTC. Its translation: CSARDSGLANYGYTF.

This clonotype was counted between two and nine times. The chain couples TRBV29-1 to TRBJ2-5, with a tentative D call TRBD1 (6 bases). CDR3 length: 12 amino acids. Germline CDR1 and CDR2: SQVTM and ANQGSEA. V gave up 6 bases and J gave up 4 bases, with 12 bases separating them. CDR3 bases: TGCAGCGTAACAGGGTTAACAGAGACCCAGTACTTC. Translating it yields CSVTGLTETQYF.

This clonotype was seen repeatedly, ten times or more. CDR3 sequence: CASRGASDNEQFF. The CDR3 DNA is TGCGCCAGCAGAGGGGCTTCTGACAATGAGCAGTTCTTC. The chain has TRBV4-1 and TRBJ2-1; a possible D gene is TRBD1 (5 bases). This CDR3 contains 13 residues. Trimming left V 6 bases short and J 5 bases short, with 11 bases between. The V gene's germline CDR1 is MGHRA and CDR2 YSYEKL.

This chain connects TRBV5-1 to TRBJ2-1, with D unclear. Germline-derived CDR1 and CDR2 are SGHRS and YFSETQ. The germline V and J ends were trimmed by 5 bases and 0 bases, with 12 bases remaining between them. There are 15 residues in the CDR3. CDR3 residues: CASRRIDGSYNEQFF. CDR3 in DNA: TGCGCCAGCAGAAGGATTGACGGCTCCTACAATGAGCAGTTCTTC.

The chain has TRBV29-1 and TRBJ2-1; D is unclear. V gave up 3 bases and J gave up 7 bases, with 16 bases separating them. The CDR3 spans 14 residues. Looked up from germline, CDR1 is SQVTM and CDR2 is ANQGSEA. CDR3 loop: CSVDGERSGNEQFF. The CDR3 DNA sequence: TGCAGCGTTGATGGGGAAAGGAGTGGGAATGAGCAGTTCTTC.

The V and J genes are TRBV24-1 and TRBJ1-5; D call uncertain. Per germline, CDR1 KGHDR and CDR2 SFDVKD. This CDR3 is 14 amino acids long. Between the trimmed V and J ends, which lost 4 bases and 0 bases, there was a span of 6 bases. CDR3 amino acids: CATSEGYSNQPQHF. The CDR3 DNA sequence: TGTGCCACCAGTGAGGGGTATAGCAATCAGCCCCAGCATTTT.

V usage is TRBV20-1 and J usage is TRBJ1-2; D remains unclear. This CDR3 region has 12 residues. Germline CDR1 reads DFQATT; CDR2 reads SNEGSKA (reference sequence). V gave up 0 bases and J gave up 11 bases, with 13 bases separating them. The CDR3 protein is CSARERQERYTF. CDR3 bases: TGCAGTGCTAGAGAAAGGCAAGAAAGGTACACCTTC.

V is TRBV13 and J is TRBJ1-1, with D perhaps matching TRBD1 (5 bases). Germline CDR1 and CDR2: PRHDT and FYEKMQ (reference sequence). Trimming stripped 8 bases from V and 6 bases from J, with 16 bases between. The CDR3 runs to 13 residues. The CDR3 reads CASGVQGKPEAFF. CDR3 DNA sequence: TGTGCCAGCGGAGTGCAGGGTAAGCCTGAAGCTTTCTTT.

This sequence joins TRBV7-3 and TRBJ2-3, with 10 bases fitting TRBD1. CDR3 length equals 14 residues. After removal of 4 bases from V and 4 bases from J, the junction contained 2 bases not matched to a gene. Germline V gives CDR1 SGHTA, CDR2 FQGTGA. DNA for the CDR3: TGTGCCAGCAGCTGGACAGGGGGACCAGATACGCAGTATTTT. It specifies CASSWTGGPDTQYF.

The chain has TRBV5-4 and TRBJ2-3; possibly TRBD2 for D (5 bases). V dropped 4 bases and J dropped 1 base, with 13 bases sitting between them. The CDR3 sequence is 15 residues long. Germline V lookup: CDR1 SGHNT, CDR2 YYREEE (reference sequence). The CDR3 here is CASSPELGRTDTQYF. The CDR3 nucleotides are TGTGCCAGCAGCCCAGAACTAGGTCGCACAGATACGCAGTATTTT.